The rows below give T cell receptor beta chains drawn from one sample of a study of blood T cells in healthy people across ages. TCRdb re-called the 5' RACE reads with MiXCR, one entry per CDR3 protein. The table has approximately 670,000 distinct CDR3 sequences, 40% to 50% seen once. Source material: blood. The origin of the receptors is a man older than 75 in good health. Both conserved end residues are part of each CDR3. The D gene is left open where the match is weak. A row's size may be missing; if present it is once, few, many or a size class.

clone_size | cdr3_length | j_call | d_call | v_call | cdr3_nt | cdr3_aa
few | 17 | TRBJ1-2 | TRBD1 | TRBV4-3 | TGCGCCAGCAGCCAAGATTTCGGGGACAGGGGGCCTTATGGCTACACCTTC | CASSQDFGDRGPYGYTF
. | 14 | TRBJ1-4 | TRBD1 | TRBV20-1 | TGCAGTGCTAGCCCGAGCAGGGGGCTTGAAAAACTGTTTTTT | CSASPSRGLEKLFF
. | 16 | TRBJ2-5 | . | TRBV5-5 | TGTGCCAGCAGCTTTGTTGGAAGGGGGGTACGGGAGACCCAGTACTTC | CASSFVGRGVRETQYF
. | 14 | TRBJ2-7 | . | TRBV7-9 | TGTGCCAGCAGCCCCCGGGGGGCCTACAATGAGCAGTACTTC | CASSPRGAYNEQYF
few | 15 | TRBJ2-3 | TRBD2 | TRBV7-9 | TGTGCCAGCAGCTTACAGGGACTAGTTCCCGATACGCAGTATTTT | CASSLQGLVPDTQYF
. | 17 | TRBJ2-7 | TRBD1 | TRBV12-3/TRBV12-4 | TGTGCCAGCAGTCTCGCGCCGACAGGGGTTTCCTACAATGAGCAGTACTTC | CASSLAPTGVSYNEQYF
. | 16 | TRBJ2-3 | TRBD2 | TRBV6-1 | TGTGCCAGCAGTGATCGCGCTAGCGGGAGGAGAGATACGCAGTATTTT | CASSDRASGRRDTQYF
. | 14 | TRBJ2-1 | TRBD2 | TRBV30 | TGTGCCTGGAGGAAGGGAGGGCCCGGTAATGAGCAGTTCTTC | CAWRKGGPGNEQFF
few | 14 | TRBJ2-7 | TRBD2 | TRBV12-3/TRBV12-4 | TGTGCCAGCGCCGAGGAGCGGGAGGCCCACGAGCAGTACTTC | CASAEEREAHEQYF
many | 16 | TRBJ2-6 | . | TRBV29-1 | TGCAGCGTTGGTGGCAGTCTCAGCTCTGGGGCCAACGTCCTGACTTTC | CSVGGSLSSGANVLTF
. | 13 | TRBJ2-5 | . | TRBV20-1 | TGCAGTGCTAGACTAGCCGGTCTAGGGACCCAGTACTTC | CSARLAGLGTQYF
. | 17 | TRBJ1-1 | TRBD1 | TRBV13 | TGTGCCAGCAGCGCCAGGACAGGGGGGCCTAAGGACACTGAAGCTTTCTTT | CASSARTGGPKDTEAFF
. | 15 | TRBJ2-5 | TRBD2 | TRBV5-1 | TGCGCCAGCAGCTTGTTACTAGCGGCACAAGAGACCCAGTACTTC | CASSLLLAAQETQYF
. | 17 | TRBJ1-4 | TRBD1 | TRBV7-9 | TGTGCCAGCAGCTTAGATCGCCGGACAGGGGATAATGAAAAACTGTTTTTT | CASSLDRRTGDNEKLFF
many | 15 | TRBJ2-3 | . | TRBV13 | TGTGCCAGCAGCCAAGGCGGACAGAGCACAGATACGCAGTATTTT | CASSQGGQSTDTQYF